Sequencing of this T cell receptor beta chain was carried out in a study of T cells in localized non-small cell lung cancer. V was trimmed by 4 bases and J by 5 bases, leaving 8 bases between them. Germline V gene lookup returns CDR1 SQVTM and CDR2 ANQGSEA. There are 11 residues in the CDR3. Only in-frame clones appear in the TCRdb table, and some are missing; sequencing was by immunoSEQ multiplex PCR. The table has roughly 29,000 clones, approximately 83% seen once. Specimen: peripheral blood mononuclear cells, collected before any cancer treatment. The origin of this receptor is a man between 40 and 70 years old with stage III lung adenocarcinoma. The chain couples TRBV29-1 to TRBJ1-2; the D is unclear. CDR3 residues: CSVGETYGYTF. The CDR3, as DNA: TGCAGCGTTGGTGAGACGTATGGCTACACCTTC.